There are a few counts of the clone carrying this T cell receptor (beta chain). What it recognizes is unknown. This sample was taken from a study of T cells in Graves' hyperthyroidism and ophthalmopathy. Whole-study results and caveats: Stable hyperthyroidism and ophthalmopathy were separated using 13 V-J signatures. Most expanded thyroid clonotypes above 0.001 also appeared in blood.

This CDR3 comprises 15 residues. Per germline, CDR1 LGHNT and CDR2 FRNRAP. V lost 4 bases and J lost 4; bases outside the gene matches: 9. Amplification of TCR beta CDR3 regions was performed using RNA transcripts as template. A set of HTBI primers served as the primers for a first-round RT-PCR of the TCR CDR3. TCRdb redid the calling of the multiplex PCR reads with MiXCR, one entry per CDR3 protein. The repertoire holds some 720,000 distinct CDR3 sequences, with about 17% as singletons. The rearrangement uses TRBV12-5 and TRBJ2-5, with TRBD1 identical over 7 bases. Sequencing was performed on blood. The clonotype comes from a young man with Graves' hyperthyroidism. Here the CDR3 DNA reads TGTGCTAGTGGTTCGCCCCGACAGGGTAGAGAGACCCAGTACTTC. Translated, it gives CASGSPRQGRETQYF.